A single sample gave rise to the 30 T cell receptor beta chains below, sequenced in a study of beta chain features in type 1 diabetes. The sequenced template was cDNA made from the entire isolated RNA. The data were produced by immunoSEQ multiplex PCR, yet TCRdb's version contains in-frame clones alone and is incomplete. The sample has about 60,000 clones, around three fifths seen once. Specimen: Tregs from blood. Source of these receptors: a woman between 18 and 29 years old in good health.

CDR3 amino acids: CATRISSYEQYF. The CDR3 DNA follows: TGTGCCACCCGTATAAGCTCCTACGAGCAGTACTTC. The chain has TRBV6-5 and TRBJ2-5; D gene uncertain. Judging by the DNA end, TRBJ2-7 fits better; the J call may be wrong. The CDR3 is 12 amino acids. The germline gives CDR1 MNHEY, CDR2 SVGAGI.

V gene TRBV11-2 combines with J gene TRBJ2-7, with 8 bases matching TRBD2. CDR1 is SGHAT, CDR2 FQNNGV, per germline. CDR3 length: 13 amino acids. V shed 5 bases and J 12 bases; nucleotides not matched to a gene: 12. The CDR3 nucleotides are TGTGCCAGCAGCCGGGTCGGGACGGGGGGGCTGTACTTC. This translates into CASSRVGTGGLYF.

Comments on this clone: Other DNA sequences in this sample translate to the same CDR3. The chain uses TRBV7-2 and TRBJ2-5; 8 nucleotides align to TRBD2. This CDR3 is built from 18 residues. From germline, CDR1 is SGHTA and CDR2 FQGNSA. V gave up 5 bases and J gave up 4 bases; unmatched junction bases: 18. The CDR3 spells CASSPRGSGAVGGETQYF. The CDR3, as DNA: TGTGCCAGCAGCCCTCGAGGTAGCGGGGCCGTTGGAGGAGAGACCCAGTACTTC.

V is TRBV29-1 and J is TRBJ2-2; D may be TRBD1 (6 bases). Trimming stripped 4 bases from V and 0 bases from J, with 6 bases between. Germline loops: CDR1 SQVTM, CDR2 ANQGSEA. The CDR3 has 13 residues. Here the CDR3 DNA reads TGCAGCGTTGCAGGGGCGAACACCGGGGAGCTGTTTTTT. It encodes CSVAGANTGELFF.

The chain has TRBV6-5 and TRBJ1-6; D perhaps matches TRBD1 (5 bases). The ends were cut back, 2 bases at V and 8 bases at J, with 10 bases in the middle. The CDR3 consists of 14 residues. The germline gives CDR1 MNHEY, CDR2 SVGAGI. CDR3 sequence (DNA): TGTGCCAGCAGTTACGGACAATGGGATTCACCCCTCCACTTT. This sequence encodes CASSYGQWDSPLHF.

V and J are TRBV18 and TRBJ2-3, with TRBD1 matching over 10 bases. Unmatched junction bases numbered 11, after V lost 5 bases and J lost 6 bases. CDR1 is KGHSH, CDR2 LQKENI, per germline. The CDR3 covers 16 residues. CDR3 residues: CASSAAGTGAVDTQYF. The DNA for the CDR3 is TGTGCCAGCTCAGCCGCCGGGACAGGGGCCGTGGATACGCAGTATTTT.

This clone was recorded only once. The rearrangement links TRBV7-9 to TRBJ2-7, with D tentatively TRBD1 (5 bases). The germline V and J ends were trimmed by 5 bases and 3 bases, with 17 bases remaining between them. The CDR3 has 15 amino acids. CDR1 SEHNR and CDR2 FQNEAQ come from the germline V gene (reference sequence). The CDR3 loop is CASSTWTSSLYEQYF. The CDR3 coding sequence is TGTGCCAGCAGCACATGGACATCGTCTCTCTACGAGCAGTACTTC.

This clone appeared a few times. The chain carries TRBV7-2 and TRBJ2-3, with D possibly TRBD2 on 5 matching bases. Looked up from germline, CDR1 is SGHTA and CDR2 is FQGNSA. Deletions cut 1 base from V and 6 bases from J, with 8 bases between. This CDR3 contains 13 residues. The CDR3 protein is CASSLVSGDTQYF. CDR3 DNA: TGTGCCAGCAGCTTAGTTTCGGGGGATACGCAGTATTTT.

This chain links TRBV19 with TRBJ1-1; 9 bases are shared with TRBD1. Germline assignment: CDR1 LNHDA and CDR2 SQIVND (reference sequence). CDR3 length equals 18 residues. After removal of 5 bases from V and 4 bases from J, the junction contained 17 bases not matched to a gene. The CDR3 is CASSPAGGQGPRGTEAFF. DNA of the CDR3: TGTGCCAGTAGTCCCGCGGGAGGACAGGGGCCGAGGGGCACTGAAGCTTTCTTT.

V usage is TRBV6-6 and J usage is TRBJ2-1; the D is unclear. CDR3 length: 13 amino acids. Trimming left V 5 bases short and J 1 base short, with 6 bases between. CDR1 and CDR2 (germline): MNHNY, SVGAGI (reference sequence). The CDR3 DNA reads as TGTGCCAGCAGTCCAGTGTCCTACAATGAGCAGTTCTTC. It translates to CASSPVSYNEQFF.

The genes are TRBV6-5 and TRBJ2-7; 9 nucleotides line up with TRBD1. Germline CDR1 is MNHEY and CDR2 is SVGAGI. Trimming took 4 bases from V and 0 from J; bases not matched to a gene: 7. The CDR3 contains 16 residues. The DNA for the CDR3 is TGTGCCAGCAGTTCCTCTCCGGGACAGGGCTCCTACGAGCAGTACTTC. This encodes CASSSSPGQGSYEQYF.

The sample holds a few counts of this clone. The chain is built from TRBV7-3 and TRBJ2-7; 8 bases line up with TRBD2. Looked up from germline, CDR1 is SGHTA and CDR2 is FQGTGA. The V gene end was trimmed by 1 base and the J gene end by 4 bases; junction bases not matched to a gene: 3. The CDR3 has 14 residues. Here the CDR3 reads CASSLRRGAYEQYF. The CDR3, as DNA: TGTGCCAGCAGCTTAAGGCGGGGGGCTTACGAGCAGTACTTC.

The chain uses TRBV6-1 and TRBJ2-7, with TRBD1 matching 7 bases. The ends lost 5 bases at V and 0 bases at J; junction bases unmatched: 7. The germline V gene encodes CDR1 MNHNS and CDR2 SASEGT. The CDR3 is made up of 15 amino acids. The CDR3 sequence: CASSSHGTASYEQYF. In DNA form, the CDR3 reads TGTGCCAGCAGTTCACACGGGACAGCCTCCTACGAGCAGTACTTC.

The chain is built from TRBV6-6 and TRBJ2-7; 8 nucleotides align to TRBD1. With 0 bases clipped from V and 3 bases from J, the junction kept 1 base outside the gene matches. This CDR3 spans 14 amino acids. Looked up from germline, CDR1 is MNHNY and CDR2 is SVGAGI (reference sequence). The CDR3 region has the DNA TGTGCCAGCAGTTACTCCAGGGGGCTCTACGAGCAGTACTTC. It is translated as CASSYSRGLYEQYF.

This clone was counted only a few times. V gene TRBV5-5 combines with J gene TRBJ1-1; 7 nucleotides agree with TRBD1. This CDR3 spans 15 amino acids. The V gene's germline CDR1 is SGHKS and CDR2 YYEKEE (reference sequence). Germline trimming cut 0 bases from V and 1 base from J; bases unmatched to any gene: 3. CDR3 region: CASSLGPGGNTEAFF. CDR3 DNA: TGTGCCAGCAGCTTGGGTCCAGGGGGGAACACTGAAGCTTTCTTT.

CDR3 coding DNA: TGTGCCGTAGATGAGGCCTCTGAGGGTACGCAGTATTTT. This gives the protein CAVDEASEGTQYF. V and J are TRBV7-2 and TRBJ2-3; D perhaps matches TRBD2 (5 bases). CDR1 is SGHTA and CDR2 is FQGNSA in the germline V gene. The CDR3 contains 13 residues. Deletions cut 11 bases from V and 8 bases from J, with 20 bases between. The whole variable domain, remainder taken from reference TRBV7-2 and TRBJ2-3, is GAGVSQSPSNKVTEKGKDVELRCDPISGHTALYWYRQSLGQGLEFLIYFQGNSAPDKSGLPSDRFSAERTGGSVSTLTIQRTQQEDSAVYLCAVDEASEGTQYFGPGTRLTVL.

This rearrangement joins TRBV19 to TRBJ1-4, with unresolved D. The germline CDR1 and CDR2 sequences are LNHDA and SQIVND (reference sequence). The CDR3 is made up of 15 amino acids. Between the trimmed V and J ends, which lost 3 bases and 5 bases, there was a span of 13 bases. The chain's CDR3 is CASSIRPGDNEKLFF. The CDR3 bases are TGTGCCAGTAGTATTCGGCCAGGCGACAATGAAAAACTGTTTTTT. Using reference TRBV19 and TRBJ1-4 for the parts outside the CDR3, the full variable domain is DGGITQSPKYLFRKEGQNVTLSCEQNLNHDAMYWYRQDPGQGLRLIYYSQIVNDFQKGDIAEGYSVSREKKESFPLTVTSAQKNPTAFYLCASSIRPGDNEKLFFGSGTQLSVL.

This sequence joins TRBV6-1 and TRBJ2-3; no firm D call. The CDR3 contains 14 residues. The germline CDR1 and CDR2 sequences are MNHNS and SASEGT. V lost 6 bases and J 2 bases, leaving 12 bases between the germline ends. For the CDR3, the DNA is TGTGCCAGCAGGGTTGGGCTTACCACAGATACGCAGTATTTT. Its protein product is CASRVGLTTDTQYF.

As regards this clone: Other DNA sequences in this sample translate to the same CDR3. This rearrangement joins TRBV7-2 to TRBJ1-1; D may be TRBD1 (5 bases). CDR3 length: 14 residues. The V gene's germline CDR1 is SGHTA and CDR2 FQGNSA. V was clipped by 10 bases and J by 2 bases, with 17 bases between them. In nucleotides, the CDR3 is TGTGCCACCTCGACGACAGCTCAAAACACTGAAGCTTTCTTT. This translates into CATSTTAQNTEAFF.

The sample holds one count of this clone. CDR3 residues: CSAREKYEQYF. In DNA form, the CDR3 reads TGCAGTGCTAGGGAGAAGTACGAGCAGTACTTC. The J gene is TRBJ2-7, the V gene TRBV20-1; no clear D gene. The CDR3 is 11 amino acids. V shed 3 bases and J shed 4 bases, with 7 bases lying between them. Germline CDR1 and CDR2: DFQATT and SNEGSKA (reference sequence).

J is TRBJ1-1 and V is TRBV2; a possible D gene is TRBD1 (5 bases). The V and J ends lost 8 bases and 1 base respectively, with 14 bases between them. The CDR3 runs 14 residues. Germline values: CDR1 SNHLY, CDR2 FYNNEI. The CDR3 protein is CASVRGIGNTEAFF. The CDR3 bases are TGTGCCAGCGTAAGGGGTATTGGGAACACTGAAGCTTTCTTT.

The rearrangement links TRBV6-1 to TRBJ1-4, with 10 bases aligning to TRBD1. Germline assignment: CDR1 MNHNS and CDR2 SASEGT. The CDR3 consists of 15 residues. Trimming at V came to 6 bases and at J to 7 bases, leaving 8 bases not matched to a gene. The CDR3 region has the DNA TGTGCCAGCAGAGAATCAGGGACAGGGGTTGAAAAACTGTTTTTT. Amino acid sequence: CASRESGTGVEKLFF.

This chain joins TRBV18 and TRBJ2-5; 7 bases match TRBD1. V trimming: 6 bases; J trimming: 5 bases; junction bases outside the gene matches: 3. CDR1 is KGHSH, CDR2 LQKENI, per germline. The CDR3 length is 12 residues. The CDR3: CASSLDRETQYF. DNA for the CDR3: TGTGCCAGCTCCCTGGACAGGGAGACCCAGTACTTC.

The gene calls are TRBV11-2 and TRBJ1-3; TRBD1 matches 9 bases. Germline V CDR1 and CDR2: SGHAT, FQNNGV. The V and J ends lost 4 bases and 4 bases, in that order; junction bases with no gene match: 14. There are 18 residues in the CDR3. The CDR3 DNA sequence: TGTGCCAGCAGCTCGAGACCCCGGACAGGGGATGGGGGAAACACCATATATTTT. It codes for CASSSRPRTGDGGNTIYF.

In its sample, this clone was seen once. CDR3 coding DNA: TGTGCCAGCAGCCCTACGCCGGGACAGGGGGCCGACGAGCAGTACTTC. It encodes CASSPTPGQGADEQYF. The chain recombines TRBV2 with TRBJ2-7; TRBD1 aligns across 12 bases. Germline V gene data show CDR1 as SNHLY and CDR2 as FYNNEI. V shed 6 bases and J 5 bases; nucleotides not matched to a gene: 11. This CDR3 spans 16 amino acids.

The chain is built from TRBV13 and TRBJ2-7; perhaps TRBD2 as D (5 bases). Trimming left V 5 bases short and J 4 bases short, with 21 bases between. Germline V gene data show CDR1 as PRHDT and CDR2 as FYEKMQ (reference sequence). This CDR3 is 16 amino acids long. CDR3 region: CASSPSGRVAFYEQYF. In DNA, the CDR3 is TGTGCCAGCAGCCCCTCGGGAAGGGTCGCATTTTACGAGCAGTACTTC.

The V call is TRBV6-5, the J call TRBJ2-1; 7 positions match TRBD2. V was pared by 2 bases and J by 7 bases, with 11 bases of the junction left unmatched. This CDR3 comprises 16 residues. Germline V gene lookup returns CDR1 MNHEY and CDR2 SVGAGI. The CDR3 DNA reads as TGTGCCAGCAGTTACCCAAGGGCGGGAGACCCGAATGAGCAGTTCTTC. The encoded protein is CASSYPRAGDPNEQFF.

This clone has only a few counts. This sequence joins TRBV7-9 and TRBJ2-3, with 9 bases that match TRBD2. With V trimmed by 5 bases and J by 6 bases, 9 bases remained unmatched. The CDR3 is 15 residues long. Germline V gives CDR1 SEHNR, CDR2 FQNEAQ (reference sequence). CDR3 amino acids: CASSPVGSGRDTQYF. The CDR3, as DNA: TGTGCCAGCAGCCCCGTGGGAAGCGGGAGGGATACGCAGTATTTT. The full variable domain, rest sourced from reference TRBV7-9 and TRBJ2-3, is DTGVSQNPRHKITKRGQNVTFRCDPISEHNRLYWYRQTLGQGPEFLTYFQNEAQLEKSRLLSDRFSAERPKGSFSTLEIQRTEQGDSAMYLCASSPVGSGRDTQYFGPGTRLTVL.

The gene calls are TRBV27 and TRBJ1-4; D is uncertain. The CDR3 length is 15 residues. The germline V gene encodes CDR1 MNHEY and CDR2 SMNVEV (reference sequence). V lost 8 bases and J lost 0, with 13 bases in between. The CDR3 coding sequence is TGTGCCAGCCAACGTGCTCCAGCAACTAATGAAAAACTGTTTTTT. It specifies CASQRAPATNEKLFF. Complete variable domain (other parts from reference TRBV27 and TRBJ1-4): EAQVTQNPRYLITVTGKKLTVTCSQNMNHEYMSWYRQDPGLGLRQIYYSMNVEVTDKGDVPEGYKVSRKEKRNFPLILESPSPNQTSLYFCASQRAPATNEKLFFGSGTQLSVL.

CDR3 sequence (DNA): TGTGCCAGCAGCTCCCGACAGGGCTCCTACGAGCAGTACTTC. Residues: CASSSRQGSYEQYF. This sequence joins TRBV7-9 and TRBJ2-7, with 7 bases lining up with TRBD1. The CDR3 runs to 14 residues. CDR1 and CDR2 from the germline V gene are SEHNR and FQNEAQ (reference sequence). With V trimmed by 4 bases and J by 0 bases, 3 bases remained unmatched.